These 9 T cell receptor beta chains originate from one sample sequenced in a study of T cell repertoires in cytomegalovirus infection. From the reads, TCRdb called clonotypes with MiXCR, one entry per CDR3 protein. The sample has about a million distinct CDR3 sequences, roughly 31% seen once; the top ten hold around an eighth. The antigens these receptors bind are not known. The starting material was cultured CD8+ T cells from PBMCs, obtained from culture after CMV antigen stimulation. These receptor sequences come from a human donor in good health (CMV status not recorded). Some clones in this sample may be carry-over from other donors' samples.

The CDR3 sequence is CASSSEGQNTEAFF. Here the CDR3 DNA reads TGTGCCAGCAGCTCGGAGGGACAGAACACTGAAGCTTTCTTT. The rearrangement joins TRBV5-5 to TRBJ1-1; D is perhaps TRBD1 (6 bases). The CDR3 loop spans 14 amino acids. Trimming left V 3 bases short and J 1 base short, with 10 bases between. In germline, CDR1 is SGHKS, CDR2 YYEKEE (reference sequence).

This clonotype was seen repeatedly, ten times or more. The J gene is TRBJ1-5, the V gene TRBV7-8; 7 nucleotides match TRBD1. V shed 5 bases, J shed 3 bases, and the junction held 7 bases outside the gene matches. Germline V gene sequence: CDR1 SGHVS, CDR2 FQNEAQ. This CDR3 comprises 15 residues. For the CDR3, the DNA is TGTGCCAGCAGCCCCCAGACAGGGCTCAATCAGCCCCAGCATTTT. It yields the protein CASSPQTGLNQPQHF. The entire variable domain, with the rest obtained from reference TRBV7-8 and TRBJ1-5, is as follows: GAGVSQSPRYKVAKRGQDVALRCDPISGHVSLFWYQQALGQGPEFLTYFQNEAQLDKSGLPSDRFFAERPEGSVSTLKIQRTQQEDSAVYLCASSPQTGLNQPQHFGDGTRLSIL.

The rearrangement joins TRBV5-5 to TRBJ1-5, with D hard to call. The CDR3 extends over 15 amino acids. V lost 1 base to trimming and J lost 1 base, with 9 bases between them. Germline V CDR1 and CDR2: SGHKS, YYEKEE (reference sequence). The CDR3 nucleotides are TGTGCCAGCAGCTTGCTATGGGAGAGCAATCAGCCCCAGCATTTT. It specifies CASSLLWESNQPQHF.

This clonotype was detected ten times or more. The gene calls are TRBV7-8 and TRBJ2-3; D unclear. Trimming shortened V by 6 bases and J by 2 bases, and 12 bases separated the two germline ends. The CDR3 length is 14 residues. Germline V gives CDR1 SGHVS, CDR2 FQNEAQ. CDR3 amino acids: CASSLDDYTDTQYF. The CDR3 DNA is TGTGCCAGCAGTTTGGACGATTACACAGATACGCAGTATTTT.

This clonotype was seen only a few times. J is TRBJ2-2 and V is TRBV19, with D perhaps TRBD1 or TRBD2 (5 bases each). V shed 4 bases and J shed 7 bases, with 10 bases lying between them. The germline V gene encodes CDR1 LNHDA and CDR2 SQIVND (reference sequence). The CDR3 contains 13 residues. The CDR3 nucleotides are TGTGCCAGTAGTAGTGCTGGGGGCGGGGAGCTGTTTTTT. Its protein is CASSSAGGGELFF.

This clonotype was counted at least ten times. The chain links TRBV7-8 to TRBJ2-4, with 8 positions matching TRBD1. Germline V gene lookup returns CDR1 SGHVS and CDR2 FQNEAQ. This CDR3 region has 17 residues. The V and J ends lost 2 bases and 2 bases, in that order; junction bases with no gene match: 8. This chain's CDR3 is CASSLKTGALTKNIQYF. CDR3 nucleotide sequence: TGTGCCAGCAGCTTAAAGACAGGGGCTCTAACCAAAAACATTCAGTACTTC.

The V gene is TRBV6-6, the J gene TRBJ2-7; the D is unclear. The ends were cut back, 6 bases at V and 3 bases at J, with 12 bases in the middle. CDR1 and CDR2 from the germline V gene are MNHNY and SVGAGI (reference sequence). The CDR3 loop spans 13 amino acids. In DNA form, the CDR3 reads TGTGCCAGCAGCCCCCGGAGCGACTACGAGCAGTACTTC. Translation: CASSPRSDYEQYF.

This clonotype was seen a handful of times. The chain uses TRBV6-2 or TRBV6-3 and TRBJ2-7, with D possibly being TRBD1 or TRBD2 (5 bases each). Trimming removed 2 bases from V and 3 bases from J, with 14 bases in between. The germline CDR1 and CDR2 sequences are MNHEY and SVGEGT. The CDR3 loop spans 15 amino acids. Here the CDR3 reads CASSYGRAGFYEQYV. In DNA, the CDR3 is TGTGCCAGCAGTTACGGGAGAGCAGGGTTCTACGAGCAGTACGTC.

This clonotype was picked up many times. V gene TRBV7-2 combines with J gene TRBJ1-2; D is uncertain. This CDR3 comprises 12 residues. Germline lookup yields CDR1 SGHTA and CDR2 FQGNSA. Trimming took off 1 base at V and 1 base at J, with 1 base between the two ends. This CDR3 is CASSLVNYGYTF. CDR3 DNA: TGTGCCAGCAGCTTAGTTAACTATGGCTACACCTTC.